The T cell receptor beta chain under discussion was sequenced for a study of CD8 T cells in Susac syndrome. Overall study findings and caveats: The study's TCR sequencing and HLA analysis drew on a certain number of individuals. That number was acknowledged as relatively small.

Germline CDR1 and CDR2: MNHEY and SMNVEV (reference sequence). Unmatched junction bases numbered 2, after V lost 4 bases and J lost 4 bases. The CDR3 is 14 residues long. This clonotype appeared once. Antigen specificity is unknown. With random hexamers, 0.5 to 1 ug RNA was reverse transcribed. TCR beta CDR3 was amplified by immunoSEQ covering 54 Vbeta and 13 Jbeta. TCRdb analysed the immunoSEQ multiplex PCR reads with MiXCR anew, one entry per CDR3 protein. The table has about 60,000 distinct CDR3 sequences, 85% to 95% seen once. It was negative isolation that provided the CD8+ and CD4+ T cells, whereas TEMRA cells were enriched by FACS.

This TCR derives from a human donor in good health. J is TRBJ2-1 and V is TRBV27; 9 bases align to TRBD1. Sequences were obtained from CD8+ T cells from PBMCs. The CDR3 DNA follows: TGTGCCAGCAGTTGGGACAGGGATTACAATGAGCAGTTCTTC. Its protein product is CASSWDRDYNEQFF.